This TCR beta chain came from a study of blood T cell repertoires in COVID-19. At the level of the study: T cells, B-cell-depleted T cells, or PBMCs supplied cDNA or gDNA.

Cohort assignment relied on participant-reported clinical history. Cohort 3 recovered donors had two negative PCRs, clearance, or symptom resolution. In the original processing: Quantification of nucleated cells was approximated via reference gene primer amplification. Sequencing used immunoSEQ multiplex PCR; TCRdb keeps in-frame clones, though not all of them. From that table come the V and J calls and clone size; the DNA was used to work out D and trimming. The table has over 300,000 clones, 75% to 90% seen once. CDR3 length: 14 residues. CDR1 SGHNT and CDR2 YENEEA come from the germline V gene. Germline trimming cut 5 bases from V and 8 bases from J; bases unmatched to any gene: 8.

This chain connects TRBV11-3 to TRBJ2-1; TRBD1 matches 8 bases. The receptor comes from a man aged 30-40 years who had recovered from COVID-19. Material: PBMCs or T cells enriched from blood (not recorded which). The CDR3 loop is CASSTRDRIDEQFF. The CDR3 nucleotides read TGTGCCAGCAGCACCAGGGACAGGATCGATGAGCAGTTCTTC.